One and the same sample provided the 20 T cell receptor beta chains below, sequenced in a study of CD8+CD57+ T cells in acquired aplastic anemia. Profiles of TCR beta VDJ and CDR3 were generated from a genomic DNA template. Via MiXCR, TCRdb re-called the reads, giving one row per CDR3 protein. The sample has approximately 250,000 distinct CDR3 sequences, 82% seen once; the top ten hold approximately 40%. CD8+CD57+ cell expansion, shown by flow cytometry, had occurred in the patients selected for sequencing. Sequencing used sorted CD4+, CD8+, or CD8+CD57+ T cells (not recorded which) from PBMCs. These receptors were obtained from a human donor with aplastic anemia.

The sample holds one count of this clonotype. The missing conserved phenylalanine or tryptophan at the end of this CDR3 makes a read error likely. The DNA is left out, because the CDR3 cannot be placed on it with certainty; the CDR3 is given as TCRdb lists it. This chain connects TRBV2 to TRBJ2-3; the table's D call TRBD1 went unverified against the DNA. In germline, CDR1 is SNHLY, CDR2 FYNNEI. The CDR3 is 13 amino acids in total, end residues counted. CDR3 sequence: CASSHGGADGQDV.

The rearrangement joins TRBV7-2 to TRBJ2-3; D is undetermined. Germline loops: CDR1 SGHTA, CDR2 FQGNSA. The V gene lost 5 bases and the J gene lost 8 bases, with 20 bases spanning the gap. This CDR3 region has 15 residues. CDR3 sequence reads: CASSPAEGIEATQYF. CDR3 in DNA: TGTGCCAGCAGCCCCGCTGAAGGGATCGAGGCTACGCAGTATTTT.

Here the CDR3 reads CASSQPGEVEETQYF. CDR3 nucleotide sequence: TGTGCCAGCAGCCAACCGGGGGAGGTGGAAGAGACCCAGTACTTC. The chain is built from TRBV7-3 and TRBJ2-5, with D perhaps TRBD2 (6 bases). Trimming cost V 5 bases and J 3 bases, with 16 bases left between them. This CDR3 region has 15 residues. Germline V gives CDR1 SGHTA, CDR2 FQGTGA.

The V and J genes are TRBV20-1 and TRBJ1-4; a possible D gene is TRBD1 (5 bases). CDR3 length: 15 residues. The V and J ends lost 1 base and 7 bases respectively, with 16 bases between them. Germline V gives CDR1 DFQATT, CDR2 SNEGSKA (reference sequence). CDR3 nucleotides: TGCAGTGCTAGAGGGGGATATGGGGGAGGTGAAAAACTGTTTTTT. Translation: CSARGGYGGGEKLFF.

This sequence joins TRBV7-8 and TRBJ1-1, with D unclear. The CDR3 is 15 residues long. CDR1 SGHVS and CDR2 FQNEAQ come from the germline V gene. V was trimmed by 4 bases and J by 7 bases, leaving 19 bases between them. Here the CDR3 DNA reads TGTGCCAGCAGCTCCGGTGTGACGGGTGGCCATGAAGCTTTCTTT. Protein product: CASSSGVTGGHEAFF.

V and J are TRBV11-2 and TRBJ2-7, with D perhaps matching TRBD2 (6 bases). The CDR3 is 16 residues long. The V gene lost 4 bases and the J gene lost 6 bases, with 22 bases spanning the gap. Germline V gene sequence: CDR1 SGHAT, CDR2 FQNNGV. In DNA form, the CDR3 reads TGTGCCAGCAGCTGGGGTGGAGGGTCGAACCTGGCCGAGCAGTACGTC. Translated: CASSWGGGSNLAEQYV.

The sample holds one count of this clonotype. It is likely a read error, because the conserved phenylalanine at the end of the CDR3 is missing. It is unclear where the CDR3 begins or ends on the DNA, so no DNA is shown, and the CDR3 is as TCRdb lists it. The chain uses TRBV7-2 and TRBJ2-3; the table names TRBD1, a call not compared with the DNA. In germline, CDR1 is SGHTA, CDR2 FQGNSA. With termini counted, the CDR3 has 13 amino acids. CDR3 sequence reads: CASSFWVTGQGYG.

The chain links TRBV20-1 to TRBJ1-5; 7 bases align to TRBD1. Germline lookup yields CDR1 DFQATT and CDR2 SNEGSKA (reference sequence). V lost 3 bases and J lost 4; bases outside the gene matches: 6. The CDR3 is made up of 14 amino acids. Here the CDR3 reads CSASRGQLNQPQHF. CDR3 bases: TGCAGTGCTAGTAGGGGACAGCTGAATCAGCCCCAGCATTTT.

This clonotype has more than one count but fewer than ten. The CDR3 DNA sequence: TGTGCCAGCAGCGCCAAACAGGGGGTAGCTGGCTACACCTTC. This translates into CASSAKQGVAGYTF. V gene TRBV7-2 combines with J gene TRBJ1-2; 8 nucleotides match TRBD1. Per germline, CDR1 SGHTA and CDR2 FQGNSA. The V gene end was trimmed by 5 bases and the J gene end by 7 bases; junction bases not matched to a gene: 9. The CDR3 loop spans 14 amino acids.

The chain couples TRBV7-6 to TRBJ1-2; D gene unclear. Germline V gene data show CDR1 as SGHVS and CDR2 as FNYEAQ. The V end was cut by 8 bases, the J end by 10 bases, with 29 bases between. The CDR3 contains 16 residues. The CDR3 sequence is CASSISVGDEQFFYTF. The DNA of the CDR3 is TGTGCCAGCTCCATATCTGTTGGGGATGAGCAGTTCTTCTACACCTTC.

The V and J genes are TRBV9 and TRBJ2-7, with TRBD1 identical over 10 bases. The trim removed 4 bases at V and 7 bases at J, leaving 14 bases unmatched. The germline V gene encodes CDR1 SGDLS and CDR2 YYNGEE. The CDR3 loop spans 16 amino acids. The CDR3 coding sequence is TGTGCCAGCAGCTCACGGGACAGGGGCTTGAACTATGAGCAGTACTTC. It yields the protein CASSSRDRGLNYEQYF.

The V call is TRBV7-6, the J call TRBJ1-1; 7 nucleotides match TRBD1. Germline CDR1 and CDR2: SGHVS and FNYEAQ. J was trimmed by 14 bases and V by 5 bases; bases with no gene match: 20. The CDR3 length is 15 residues. The CDR3, as DNA: TGTGCCAGCAGCCAGGGGACAGAAGAATTAATTCACCCCTTCTTT. Translating it yields CASSQGTEELIHPFF.

For this clonotype: The junction departs from germline at one end; a sequencing error may be responsible. V is TRBV19 and J is TRBJ2-3; 8 positions match TRBD2. Per germline, CDR1 LNHDA and CDR2 SQIVND (reference sequence). CDR3 length: 14 residues. This CDR3 is CASSMAGGPDKQYF. DNA of the CDR3: TGTGCCAGTAGTATGGCGGGGGGACCCGATAAGCAGTATTTT.

Remarks on this clonotype: Its ends do not fully match the called genes, so a read error is possible. The V call is TRBV7-2, the J call TRBJ2-5; possible D gene TRBD2, 6 bases. Germline V lookup: CDR1 SGHTA, CDR2 FQGNSA. The CDR3 totals 14 residues. The CDR3 loop reads CATSWGSGHGATYF. The CDR3, as DNA: TGTGCCACCAGCTGGGGCAGCGGGCACGGAGCTACGTACTTC.

The chain carries TRBV7-6 and TRBJ1-1; D call uncertain. V was pared by 3 bases and J by 14 bases, with 25 bases between. The CDR3 is 15 residues long. Germline V gives CDR1 SGHVS, CDR2 FNYEAQ. In nucleotides, the CDR3 is TGTGCCAGCAGCTTGAGTTCCTATAATTCACCCGACCACTTCTTT. Residues: CASSLSSYNSPDHFF.

There are a few counts of this clonotype. The chain links TRBV2 to TRBJ2-7; the D is unclear. Germline CDR1 and CDR2: SNHLY and FYNNEI. The CDR3 is made up of 12 amino acids. Trimming removed 11 bases at V and 0 bases at J, with 11 bases between. In nucleotides, the CDR3 is TGTGCCTCCTCCCCGCTCTCCTACGAGCAGTACTTC. This codes for CASSPLSYEQYF. The entire variable domain, with the rest obtained from reference TRBV2 and TRBJ2-7, is as follows: EPEVTQTPSHQVTQMGQEVILRCVPISNHLYFYWYRQILGQKVEFLVSFYNNEISEKSEIFDDQFSVERPDGSNFTLKIRSTKLEDSAMYFCASSPLSYEQYFGPGTRLTVT.

With respect to this clonotype: The CDR3 carries no conserved terminal phenylalanine or tryptophan, so it likely arises from a read error. The DNA is omitted, as the CDR3 cannot be located on it reliably, and the CDR3 follows TCRdb's listing. V gene TRBV7-8 combines with J gene TRBJ2-3. The CDR3 is 13 residues long, counting both termini. The V gene's germline CDR1 is SGHVS and CDR2 FQNEAQ. This CDR3 reads CASGVAGTHDKQY.

The chain uses TRBV20-1 and TRBJ2-1; D is perhaps TRBD1 (5 bases). V was pared by 6 bases and J by 9 bases, with 15 bases between. CDR1 is DFQATT and CDR2 is SNEGSKA in the germline V gene (reference sequence). The CDR3 length is 12 residues. The CDR3 DNA reads as TGCAGTGCCCAAGGGGCCCAAGGTGAGCAGTTCTTC. Protein sequence: CSAQGAQGEQFF.

Note on this clonotype: The junction departs from germline at one end; a sequencing error may be responsible. V gene TRBV2 combines with J gene TRBJ1-2, with D perhaps matching TRBD1 (6 bases). The CDR3 length is 15 residues. Germline V gives CDR1 SNHLY, CDR2 FYNNEI. CDR3: CASSLMGGADSEDFF. The CDR3 DNA reads as TGTGCCAGCAGTTTGATGGGGGGCGCCGACTCTGAAGACTTCTTC.

The chain is built from TRBV7-8 and TRBJ2-7; tentatively, D is TRBD2 (6 bases). The CDR3 is 15 amino acids. CDR1 and CDR2 from the germline V gene are SGHVS and FQNEAQ. CDR3 nucleotides: TGTGCCAGCAGCTTACTGGGGGGAACCACCTCGCAGCATTACGTC. Translation: CASSLLGGTTSQHYV.